A selection of T cell receptor beta chains follows, all from one sample in a study of type 1 regulatory T cells. A single record per CDR3 protein comes from TCRdb applying MiXCR to the reads. The sample lists some 89,000 distinct CDR3 sequences; 25% to 40% were seen once. Material: CD4+ T cells, either the whole sample or a sorted fraction (not recorded which). The receptors shown here come from a human donor in good health. Both conserved end residues are part of each CDR3. A D gene is named only where the DNA matches it firmly. Not every row has a clone size; where given, it reads once, few, many or a size class.

d_call: -; clone_size: -; v_call: TRBV10-2; j_call: TRBJ2-3; cdr3_nt: TGCGCCAGCAGTGAGGAAGGAGATACGCAGTATTTT; cdr3_aa: CASSEEGDTQYF
d_call: -; clone_size: -; v_call: TRBV12-3/TRBV12-4; j_call: TRBJ2-1; cdr3_nt: TGTGCCAGCAACCCAGTGAGTGAGCAGTTCTTC; cdr3_aa: CASNPVSEQFF
d_call: TRBD2; clone_size: few; v_call: TRBV28; j_call: TRBJ2-1; cdr3_nt: TGTGCCAGCAGGTGGGGCGGGACTAGCGGGACCTATGAGCAGTTCTTC; cdr3_aa: CASRWGGTSGTYEQFF
d_call: -; clone_size: -; v_call: TRBV10-3; j_call: TRBJ2-3; cdr3_nt: TGTGCCATCACCAGGGGAGATACGCAGTATTTT; cdr3_aa: CAITRGDTQYF
d_call: TRBD2; clone_size: few; v_call: TRBV6-6; j_call: TRBJ2-5; cdr3_nt: TGTGCCAGCAGTTCGATAGCGGGAGGGAAAGAGACCCAGTACTTC; cdr3_aa: CASSSIAGGKETQYF
d_call: -; clone_size: -; v_call: TRBV12-3/TRBV12-4; j_call: TRBJ2-7; cdr3_nt: TGTGCCAGCAGTTTTCCTCCAGGGGCGGACGAGCAGTACTTC; cdr3_aa: CASSFPPGADEQYF
d_call: TRBD2; clone_size: -; v_call: TRBV27; j_call: TRBJ2-1; cdr3_nt: TGTGCCAGCAGTTCCCTAGCGGGAGGGAACAATGAGCAGTTCTTC; cdr3_aa: CASSSLAGGNNEQFF
d_call: TRBD1; clone_size: -; v_call: TRBV29-1; j_call: TRBJ1-1; cdr3_nt: TGCAGCGTTGAAGATCGAGGGGGCGCGAACACTGAAGCTTTCTTT; cdr3_aa: CSVEDRGGANTEAFF
d_call: TRBD1; clone_size: -; v_call: TRBV12-5; j_call: TRBJ1-5; cdr3_nt: TGTGCTAGTGGTTTGGTACTGAGACAGGGGGTTTTTTATGGGAATCAGTCCCAGCATTTT; cdr3_aa: CASGLVLRQGVFYGNQSQHF
d_call: -; clone_size: -; v_call: TRBV12-3/TRBV12-4; j_call: TRBJ1-2; cdr3_nt: TGTGCCAGCAGTTTAAAGGGACTCAGATGGGGCGGCTATGGCTACACCTTC; cdr3_aa: CASSLKGLRWGGYGYTF
d_call: -; clone_size: -; v_call: TRBV20-1; j_call: TRBJ2-5; cdr3_nt: TGCAGTGCCAGCAATGACTGGGTCCAAGAGACCCAGTACTTC; cdr3_aa: CSASNDWVQETQYF
d_call: TRBD1; clone_size: -; v_call: TRBV12-3/TRBV12-4; j_call: TRBJ1-5; cdr3_nt: TGTGCCAGCAGTAGACAGGGAGGCAATCAGCCCCAGCATTTT; cdr3_aa: CASSRQGGNQPQHF
d_call: -; clone_size: -; v_call: TRBV5-1; j_call: TRBJ1-4; cdr3_nt: TGCGCCAGCAGCTTGACGGCAGTTAATGAAAAACTGTTTTTT; cdr3_aa: CASSLTAVNEKLFF
d_call: -; clone_size: -; v_call: TRBV4-1; j_call: TRBJ2-7; cdr3_nt: TGCGCCAGCAGCCAAGGGTCCCAGGTCTACGAGCAGTACTTC; cdr3_aa: CASSQGSQVYEQYF
d_call: TRBD2; clone_size: few; v_call: TRBV7-9; j_call: TRBJ2-5; cdr3_nt: TGTGCCAGCAGCTTAGCTAGCGGGAGTGGTCGGGAGACCCAGTACTTC; cdr3_aa: CASSLASGSGRETQYF
d_call: -; clone_size: -; v_call: TRBV15; j_call: TRBJ2-5; cdr3_nt: TGTGCCACCAGCAGAGCGGGTTCGGGGGATCAAGAGACCCAGTACTTC; cdr3_aa: CATSRAGSGDQETQYF
d_call: TRBD1; clone_size: -; v_call: TRBV18; j_call: TRBJ2-7; cdr3_nt: TGTGCCTGCTCACCACGAGGGACAGGGGTGAACGAGCAGTACTTC; cdr3_aa: CACSPRGTGVNEQYF
d_call: -; clone_size: -; v_call: TRBV3-1; j_call: TRBJ2-3; cdr3_nt: TGTGCCAGCAGCCCCGGGAACACAGATACGCAGTATTTT; cdr3_aa: CASSPGNTDTQYF
d_call: TRBD1; clone_size: few; v_call: TRBV28; j_call: TRBJ1-2; cdr3_nt: TGTGCCAGCAGCTTGCCACACCGGGACAGAACTAACTATGGCTACACCTTC; cdr3_aa: CASSLPHRDRTNYGYTF
d_call: TRBD2; clone_size: once; v_call: TRBV7-8; j_call: TRBJ2-5; cdr3_nt: TGTGCCAGCAGCCCACTAGAGGCAGATCCGGGGACTAGCGGGGGAGGATCATTCCAAGAGACCCAGTACTTC; cdr3_aa: CASSPLEADPGTSGGGSFQETQYF
d_call: TRBD1; clone_size: few; v_call: TRBV12-3/TRBV12-4; j_call: TRBJ2-7; cdr3_nt: TGTGCCAGCACAAGAACAGGGGGCTTAGACTACGAGCAGTACTTC; cdr3_aa: CASTRTGGLDYEQYF
d_call: -; clone_size: -; v_call: TRBV2; j_call: TRBJ2-7; cdr3_nt: TGTGCCATCACGTTCCTCTACGAGCAGTACTTC; cdr3_aa: CAITFLYEQYF
d_call: -; clone_size: few; v_call: TRBV24-1; j_call: TRBJ2-5; cdr3_nt: TGTGCCACCAGTGTTTCGGGTCCCCAAGAGACCCAGTACTTC; cdr3_aa: CATSVSGPQETQYF
d_call: -; clone_size: -; v_call: TRBV7-2; j_call: TRBJ2-2; cdr3_nt: TGTGCCAGCAGCTTAGCGGGACCCGCAAACACCGGGGAGCTGTTTTTT; cdr3_aa: CASSLAGPANTGELFF
d_call: -; clone_size: -; v_call: TRBV11-2; j_call: TRBJ2-7; cdr3_nt: TGTGCCAGCAGCTTACAGCGGACCTCCTACGAGCAGTACTTC; cdr3_aa: CASSLQRTSYEQYF
d_call: -; clone_size: -; v_call: TRBV5-4; j_call: TRBJ2-5; cdr3_nt: TGTGCCAGCAGCTCATTACAGGGGAGTAGCGGGGAGACCCAGTACTTC; cdr3_aa: CASSSLQGSSGETQYF
d_call: TRBD2; clone_size: -; v_call: TRBV5-1; j_call: TRBJ2-5; cdr3_nt: TGCGCCAGCAGCTACGTAGCGGGTAATCAGGCGGAGACCCAGTACTTC; cdr3_aa: CASSYVAGNQAETQYF
d_call: -; clone_size: -; v_call: TRBV7-2; j_call: TRBJ1-5; cdr3_nt: TGTGCCAGCAGCTCCGATGGTAGCAATAAGCCCCAGCATTTT; cdr3_aa: CASSSDGSNKPQHF
d_call: -; clone_size: -; v_call: TRBV5-1; j_call: TRBJ1-5; cdr3_nt: TGCGCCAGCAGCTTGAACGGCCCGAATGATCCCCAGCATTTT; cdr3_aa: CASSLNGPNDPQHF
d_call: -; clone_size: few; v_call: TRBV5-6; j_call: TRBJ1-3; cdr3_nt: TGTGCCAGCAGCGGCGTGGACTCACGCTCTGGAAACACCATATATTTT; cdr3_aa: CASSGVDSRSGNTIYF
d_call: -; clone_size: -; v_call: TRBV19; j_call: TRBJ2-3; cdr3_nt: TGTGCCAGTAGACTAGACGGATTTAGCACAGATACGCAGTATTTT; cdr3_aa: CASRLDGFSTDTQYF
d_call: TRBD1; clone_size: few; v_call: TRBV7-2; j_call: TRBJ2-4; cdr3_nt: TGTGCCAGCAGCTTAGCGGACAGGGCGGAAAACATTCAGTACTTC; cdr3_aa: CASSLADRAENIQYF
d_call: TRBD2; clone_size: -; v_call: TRBV5-4; j_call: TRBJ2-2; cdr3_nt: TGTGCCAGCAGCGAGCGGGAGACAGCCGGGGAGCTGTTTTTT; cdr3_aa: CASSERETAGELFF
d_call: TRBD1; clone_size: -; v_call: TRBV29-1; j_call: TRBJ1-2; cdr3_nt: TGCAGCGTTGCAACAGGGGGCGGATATGGCTACACCTTC; cdr3_aa: CSVATGGGYGYTF
d_call: -; clone_size: -; v_call: TRBV9; j_call: TRBJ1-1; cdr3_nt: TGTGCCAGCAGCGCATCGGGACGGACCAACACTGAAGCTTTCTTT; cdr3_aa: CASSASGRTNTEAFF
d_call: TRBD1; clone_size: -; v_call: TRBV30; j_call: TRBJ1-6; cdr3_nt: TGTGCCTGGAGCGCTTACACAGGGGGAAATTCACCCCTCCACTTT; cdr3_aa: CAWSAYTGGNSPLHF
d_call: -; clone_size: few; v_call: TRBV4-1; j_call: TRBJ2-1; cdr3_nt: TGCGCCAGCAGCCTCAACCTCTACAGGGACCCAAATAGGAAGCAGTTCTTC; cdr3_aa: CASSLNLYRDPNRKQFF
d_call: TRBD1; clone_size: -; v_call: TRBV7-2; j_call: TRBJ2-7; cdr3_nt: TGTGCCAGCAGGTTGGGGACAGGAACCTACGAGCAGTACTTC; cdr3_aa: CASRLGTGTYEQYF
d_call: -; clone_size: -; v_call: TRBV7-8; j_call: TRBJ1-3; cdr3_nt: TGTGCCAGCAGCTGGTGGGTGAGCTCTGGAAACACCATATATTTT; cdr3_aa: CASSWWVSSGNTIYF
d_call: TRBD2; clone_size: few; v_call: TRBV5-1; j_call: TRBJ2-1; cdr3_nt: TGCGCCAGCAGGGGACTAGCGGGGTCCAATGAGCAGTTCTTC; cdr3_aa: CASRGLAGSNEQFF
d_call: -; clone_size: -; v_call: TRBV6-6; j_call: TRBJ1-5; cdr3_nt: TGTGCCAGCAGTCCCCTTAGAAGGCCCCAGCATTTT; cdr3_aa: CASSPLRRPQHF
d_call: TRBD2; clone_size: -; v_call: TRBV20-1; j_call: TRBJ2-1; cdr3_nt: TGCAGTGCTAGAGATCCGGGACTAGCGGGAGTCTATGAGCAGTTCTTC; cdr3_aa: CSARDPGLAGVYEQFF
d_call: -; clone_size: -; v_call: TRBV20-1; j_call: TRBJ1-4; cdr3_nt: TGCAGTGCCATGCCAGGGCAGGATGATGAAAAACTGTTTTTT; cdr3_aa: CSAMPGQDDEKLFF
d_call: -; clone_size: -; v_call: TRBV20-1; j_call: TRBJ2-1; cdr3_nt: TGCAGTGCTGGATTGTCCGGGAGAAGCAATGAGCAGTTCTTC; cdr3_aa: CSAGLSGRSNEQFF
d_call: -; clone_size: -; v_call: TRBV20-1; j_call: TRBJ1-1; cdr3_nt: TGCAGTGCTAGACCGGCGCTGTCTGGATTGAACACTGAAGCTTTCTTT; cdr3_aa: CSARPALSGLNTEAFF
d_call: TRBD2; clone_size: -; v_call: TRBV7-2; j_call: TRBJ2-7; cdr3_nt: TGTGCCAGCAGCTTCTGGACTAGCGGGGTTTTCTACGAGCAGTACTTC; cdr3_aa: CASSFWTSGVFYEQYF